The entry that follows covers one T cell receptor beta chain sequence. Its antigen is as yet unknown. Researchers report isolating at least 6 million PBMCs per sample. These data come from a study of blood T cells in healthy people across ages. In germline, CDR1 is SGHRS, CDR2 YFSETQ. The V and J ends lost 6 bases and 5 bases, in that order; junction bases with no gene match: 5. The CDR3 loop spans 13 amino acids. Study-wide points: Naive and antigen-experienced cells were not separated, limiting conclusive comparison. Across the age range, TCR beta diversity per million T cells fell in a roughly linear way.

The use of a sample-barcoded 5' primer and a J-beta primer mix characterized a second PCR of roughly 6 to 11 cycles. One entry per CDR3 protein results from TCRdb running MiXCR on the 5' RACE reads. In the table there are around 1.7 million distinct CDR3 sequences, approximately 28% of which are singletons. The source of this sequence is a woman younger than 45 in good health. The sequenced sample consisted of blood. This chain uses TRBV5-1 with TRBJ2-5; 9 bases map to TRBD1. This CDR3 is CASTTGGAETQYF. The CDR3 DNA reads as TGCGCCAGCACCACAGGGGGCGCGGAGACCCAGTACTTC.